The next 9 T cell receptor beta chains were all read from a single sample in a study of shared clonotypes between healthy human individuals. Naive CD8 cells lacked CD45RO and underwent positive selection for CCR7, leaving out terminally differentiated effector memory CD45RA+ cells. Method: immunoSEQ multiplex PCR; TCRdb's copy keeps in-frame clones and lacks some. In the table there are around 2.1 million clones, approximately 94% of which are singletons. Sequenced material: naive CD8+ T cells from PBMCs. All receptors come from a man in his late teens or twenties in good health. Some clones in this sample may be carry-over from other donors' samples.

This clone came up once. The V and J genes are TRBV2 and TRBJ1-2; D uncertain. Per the germline V gene, CDR1 is SNHLY and CDR2 is FYNNEI. With 7 bases removed from V and 4 bases from J, the gap between germline ends came to 13 bases. The CDR3 extends over 13 amino acids. The CDR3 coding sequence is TGTGCCAGCAAGGGCAGGAGGCCCTATGGCTACACCTTC. Its translation is CASKGRRPYGYTF.

This chain joins TRBV11-2 and TRBJ2-7; TRBD2 is a possible D gene (5 bases). CDR1 and CDR2 from the germline V gene are SGHAT and FQNNGV. The CDR3 length is 14 residues. V was shortened by 2 bases and J by 3 bases, with 11 bases between the two germline ends. CDR3 protein: CASSLSNGNYEQYF. For the CDR3, the DNA is TGTGCCAGCAGCTTAAGTAACGGGAACTACGAGCAGTACTTC.

This chain connects TRBV21-1 to TRBJ2-3; the D call in the table, TRBD1, was not verified against the DNA. TRBV21-1 is annotated as a pseudogene. CDR3 length: 16 amino acids. CDR3 in DNA: TGTGCCAGCAGCATCGGGACAGCTAGAATCACAGATACGCAGTATTTT. It specifies CASSIGTARITDTQYF.

The rearrangement uses TRBV28 and TRBJ2-7, with 12 positions matching TRBD2. The CDR3 is 15 residues long. With V trimmed by 6 bases and J by 8 bases, 11 bases remained unmatched. CDR1 is MDHEN, CDR2 SYDVKM, per germline. The CDR3 DNA reads TGTGCCAGCAGGGCAGTTCTAGCGGGAGGGCTTCAGCAGTACTTC. Translating gives CASRAVLAGGLQQYF.

This clone appeared once. The chain combines TRBV15 with TRBJ2-7, with 7 bases lining up with TRBD2. CDR3 length: 18 residues. Germline loops: CDR1 LNHNV, CDR2 YYDKDF (reference sequence). V gave up 0 bases and J gave up 5 bases; unmatched junction bases: 16. CDR3 residues: CATSRDPKALASGHEQYF. As DNA, the CDR3 is TGTGCCACCAGCAGAGATCCAAAGGCTTTGGCTAGCGGCCACGAGCAGTACTTC.

This chain joins TRBV7-8 and TRBJ2-3; 7 nucleotides match TRBD2. Germline V CDR1 and CDR2: SGHVS, FQNEAQ. The CDR3 is 15 residues long. Trimming cost V 5 bases and J 6 bases; bases outside gene matches: 11. The DNA for the CDR3 is TGTGCCAGCAGCCCAGCGGGACGCGGGGTGGATACGCAGTATTTT. This gives the protein CASSPAGRGVDTQYF.

In DNA, the CDR3 is TGTGCCAGCAGTACAGGACTAGCGGGAGGTGCCTACGAGCAGTACTTC. Encoded protein: CASSTGLAGGAYEQYF. The genes are TRBV28 and TRBJ2-7; 14 nucleotides line up with TRBD2. The CDR3 totals 16 residues. The V gene's germline CDR1 is MDHEN and CDR2 SYDVKM. With V trimmed by 5 bases and J by 2 bases, 5 bases remained unmatched.

The chain joins TRBV19 to TRBJ2-3; 7 bases are shared with TRBD2. The germline CDR1 and CDR2 sequences are LNHDA and SQIVND (reference sequence). The CDR3 is 16 amino acids. The trim removed 3 bases at V and 0 bases at J, leaving 6 bases unmatched. The CDR3 protein is CASSIWASGSTDTQYF. The CDR3 DNA sequence: TGTGCCAGTAGTATTTGGGCTAGCGGAAGCACAGATACGCAGTATTTT.

The table lists this clone with a count of one. The V and J genes are TRBV6-1 and TRBJ1-5; 9 bases line up with TRBD1. V lost 6 bases and J lost 10; bases outside the gene matches: 10. Germline V CDR1 and CDR2: MNHNS, SASEGT. The CDR3 is made up of 14 amino acids. The CDR3 DNA follows: TGTGCCAGCAGCTTAACAGGGGGCAATCGACCCCAGCATTTT. Protein: CASSLTGGNRPQHF.